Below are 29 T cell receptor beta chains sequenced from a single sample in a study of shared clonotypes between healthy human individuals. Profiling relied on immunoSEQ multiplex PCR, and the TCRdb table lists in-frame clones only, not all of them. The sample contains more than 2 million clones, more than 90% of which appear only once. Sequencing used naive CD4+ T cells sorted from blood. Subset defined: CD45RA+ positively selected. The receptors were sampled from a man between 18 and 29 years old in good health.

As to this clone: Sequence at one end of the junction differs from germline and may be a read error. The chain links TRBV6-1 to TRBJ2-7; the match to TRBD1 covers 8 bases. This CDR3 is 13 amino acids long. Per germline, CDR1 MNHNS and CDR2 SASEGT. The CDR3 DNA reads TGTGCCAGCAGTGAAACCCGGGACAGGTTTGTCGACTTC. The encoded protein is CASSETRDRFVDF.

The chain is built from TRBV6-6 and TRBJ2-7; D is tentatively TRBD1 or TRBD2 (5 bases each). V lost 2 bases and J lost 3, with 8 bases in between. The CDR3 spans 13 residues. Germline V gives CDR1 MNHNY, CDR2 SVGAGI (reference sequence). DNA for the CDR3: TGTGCCAGCAGTTACGGGGACGGCTACGAGCAGTACTTC. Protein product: CASSYGDGYEQYF.

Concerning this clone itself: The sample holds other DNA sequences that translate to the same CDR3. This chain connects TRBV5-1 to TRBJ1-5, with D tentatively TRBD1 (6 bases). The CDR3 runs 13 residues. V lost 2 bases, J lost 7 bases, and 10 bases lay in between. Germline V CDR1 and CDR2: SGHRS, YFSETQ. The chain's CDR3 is CASSFSGDQPQHF. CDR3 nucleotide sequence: TGCGCCAGCAGCTTCTCAGGGGACCAGCCCCAGCATTTT. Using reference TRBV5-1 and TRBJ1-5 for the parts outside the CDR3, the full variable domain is KAGVTQTPRYLIKTRGQQVTLSCSPISGHRSVSWYQQTPGQGLQFLFEYFSETQRNKGNFPGRFSGRQFSNSRSEMNVSTLELGDSALYLCASSFSGDQPQHFGDGTRLSIL.

CDR3 amino acids: CASSLGTGRIETQYF. The CDR3 DNA reads as TGTGCCAGCAGCTTAGGTACAGGGAGAATTGAGACCCAGTACTTC. V gene TRBV7-3 combines with J gene TRBJ2-5; tentatively, D is TRBD1 (6 bases). The V end lost 2 bases, the J end lost 5 bases, and 15 bases lay between the germline ends. Germline V gene sequence: CDR1 SGHTA, CDR2 FQGTGA. The CDR3 spans 15 residues.

DNA of the CDR3: TGTGCCAGCAGTTACTCAAGCCGGGCCTCTGGAAACACCATATATTTT. Its protein is CASSYSSRASGNTIYF. J is TRBJ1-3 and V is TRBV6-5; D is unclear. The CDR3 loop spans 16 amino acids. CDR1 is MNHEY, CDR2 SVGAGI, per germline. Trimming took 0 bases from V and 0 from J, leaving 9 bases between them.

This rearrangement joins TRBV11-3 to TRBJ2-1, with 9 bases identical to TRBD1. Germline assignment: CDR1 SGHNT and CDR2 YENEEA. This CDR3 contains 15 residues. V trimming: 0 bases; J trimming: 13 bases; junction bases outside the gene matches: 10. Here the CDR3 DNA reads TGTGCCAGCAGCTTAGATTCACAGGGGGCGCATAGACAGTTCTTC. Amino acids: CASSLDSQGAHRQFF.

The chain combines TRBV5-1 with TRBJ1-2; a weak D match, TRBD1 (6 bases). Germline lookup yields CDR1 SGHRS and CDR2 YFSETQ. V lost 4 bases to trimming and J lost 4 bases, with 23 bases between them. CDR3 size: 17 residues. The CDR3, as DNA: TGCGCCAGCAGCCCGGAGGGGGGGAAAACAGTACCCTATGGCTACACCTTC. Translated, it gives CASSPEGGKTVPYGYTF.

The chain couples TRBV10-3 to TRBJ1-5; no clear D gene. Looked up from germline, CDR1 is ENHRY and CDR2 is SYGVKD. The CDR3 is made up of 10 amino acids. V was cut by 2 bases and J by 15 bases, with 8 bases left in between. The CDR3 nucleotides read TGTGCCATCAGTGAGGTTGGAGGGCATTTT. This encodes CAISEVGGHF.

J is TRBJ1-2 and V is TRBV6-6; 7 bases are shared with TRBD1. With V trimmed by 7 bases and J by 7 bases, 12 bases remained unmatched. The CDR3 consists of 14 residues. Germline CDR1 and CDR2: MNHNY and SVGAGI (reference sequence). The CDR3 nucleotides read TGTGCCAGCACGATAATACAGGGGACGGGTGGCTACACCTTC. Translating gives CASTIIQGTGGYTF.

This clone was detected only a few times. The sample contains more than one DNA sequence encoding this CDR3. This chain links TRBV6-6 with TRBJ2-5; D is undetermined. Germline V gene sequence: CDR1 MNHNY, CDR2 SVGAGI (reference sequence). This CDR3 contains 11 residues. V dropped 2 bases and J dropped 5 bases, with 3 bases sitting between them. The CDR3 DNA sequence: TGTGCCAGCAGTTACGGGGAGACCCAGTACTTC. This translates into CASSYGETQYF.

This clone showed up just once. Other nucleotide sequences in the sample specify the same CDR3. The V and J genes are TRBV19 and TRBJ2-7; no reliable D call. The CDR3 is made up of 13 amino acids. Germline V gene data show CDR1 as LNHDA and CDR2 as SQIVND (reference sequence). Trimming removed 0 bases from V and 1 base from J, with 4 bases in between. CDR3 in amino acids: CASSIDRSYEQYF. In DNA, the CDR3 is TGTGCCAGTAGTATAGATCGTTCCTACGAGCAGTACTTC. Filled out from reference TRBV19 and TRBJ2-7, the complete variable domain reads DGGITQSPKYLFRKEGQNVTLSCEQNLNHDAMYWYRQDPGQGLRLIYYSQIVNDFQKGDIAEGYSVSREKKESFPLTVTSAQKNPTAFYLCASSIDRSYEQYFGPGTRLTVT.

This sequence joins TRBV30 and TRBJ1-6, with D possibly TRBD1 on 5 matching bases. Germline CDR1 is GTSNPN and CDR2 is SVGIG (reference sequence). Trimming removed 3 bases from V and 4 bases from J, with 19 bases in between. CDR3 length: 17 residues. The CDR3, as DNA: TGTGCCTGGAGGGAGTACTCGGGACCCAATTATAATTCACCCCTCCACTTT. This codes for CAWREYSGPNYNSPLHF.

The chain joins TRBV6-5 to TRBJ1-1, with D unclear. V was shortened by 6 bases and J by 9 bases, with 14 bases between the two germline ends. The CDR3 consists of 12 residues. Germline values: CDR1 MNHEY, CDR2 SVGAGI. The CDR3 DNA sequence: TGTGCCAGCAGCGAAGGTGGGAGTAAAGCTTTCTTT. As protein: CASSEGGSKAFF.

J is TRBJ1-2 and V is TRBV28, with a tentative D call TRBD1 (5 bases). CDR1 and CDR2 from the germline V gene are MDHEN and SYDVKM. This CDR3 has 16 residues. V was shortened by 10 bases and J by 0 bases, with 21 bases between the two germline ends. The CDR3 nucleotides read TGTGCCATCAACATCGGGGACGGGACCTCTAACTATGGCTACACCTTC. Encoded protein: CAINIGDGTSNYGYTF.

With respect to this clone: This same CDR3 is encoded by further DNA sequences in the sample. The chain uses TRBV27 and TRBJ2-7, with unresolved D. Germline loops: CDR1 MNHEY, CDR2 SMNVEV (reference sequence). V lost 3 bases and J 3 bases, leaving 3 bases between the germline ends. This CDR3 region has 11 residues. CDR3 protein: CASSFGYEQYF. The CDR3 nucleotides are TGTGCCAGCAGTTTCGGCTACGAGCAGTACTTC.

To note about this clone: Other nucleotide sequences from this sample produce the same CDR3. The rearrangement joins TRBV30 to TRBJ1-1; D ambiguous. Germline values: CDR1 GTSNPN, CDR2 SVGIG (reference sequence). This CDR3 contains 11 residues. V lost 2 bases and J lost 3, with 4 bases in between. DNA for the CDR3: TGTGCCTGGAGTACGTACACTGAAGCTTTCTTT. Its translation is CAWSTYTEAFF.

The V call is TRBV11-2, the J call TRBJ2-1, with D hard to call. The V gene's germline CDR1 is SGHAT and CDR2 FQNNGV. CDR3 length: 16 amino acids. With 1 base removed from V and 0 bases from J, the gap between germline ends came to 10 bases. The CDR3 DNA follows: TGTGCCAGCAGCTTAGGGCGGTCGAGCTCCTACAATGAGCAGTTCTTC. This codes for CASSLGRSSSYNEQFF.

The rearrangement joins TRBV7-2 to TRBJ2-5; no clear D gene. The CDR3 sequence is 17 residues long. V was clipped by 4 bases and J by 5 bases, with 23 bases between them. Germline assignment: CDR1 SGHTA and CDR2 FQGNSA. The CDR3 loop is CASSSTPNSPSSETQYF. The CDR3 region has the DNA TGTGCCAGCAGCTCAACCCCAAACTCGCCCTCGTCGGAGACCCAGTACTTC.

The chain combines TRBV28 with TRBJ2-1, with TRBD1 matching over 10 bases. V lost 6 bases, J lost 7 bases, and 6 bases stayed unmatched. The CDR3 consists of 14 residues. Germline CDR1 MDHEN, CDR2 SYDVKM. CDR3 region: CASSRQGARNEQFF. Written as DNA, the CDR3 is TGTGCCAGCAGCAGACAGGGGGCGCGGAATGAGCAGTTCTTC.

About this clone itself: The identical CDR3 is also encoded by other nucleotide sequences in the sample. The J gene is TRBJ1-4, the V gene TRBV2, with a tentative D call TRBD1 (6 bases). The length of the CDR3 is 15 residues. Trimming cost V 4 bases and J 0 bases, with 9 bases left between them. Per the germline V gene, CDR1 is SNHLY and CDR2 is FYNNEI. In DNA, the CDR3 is TGTGCCAGCAGTGGACAGGTTGCAACTAATGAAAAACTGTTTTTT. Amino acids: CASSGQVATNEKLFF.

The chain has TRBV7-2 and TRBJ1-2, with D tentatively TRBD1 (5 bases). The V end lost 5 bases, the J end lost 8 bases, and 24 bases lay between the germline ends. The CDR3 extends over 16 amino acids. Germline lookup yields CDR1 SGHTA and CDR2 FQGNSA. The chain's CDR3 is CASSTQAGTALRGYTF. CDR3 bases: TGTGCCAGCAGCACCCAAGCCGGGACGGCCCTCAGAGGCTACACCTTC.

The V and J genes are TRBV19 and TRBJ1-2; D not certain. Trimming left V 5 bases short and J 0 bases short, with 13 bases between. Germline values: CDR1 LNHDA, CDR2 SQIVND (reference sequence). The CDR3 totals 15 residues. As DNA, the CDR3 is TGTGCCAGTAGTGGCCGGGAAGCTGCTAACTATGGCTACACCTTC. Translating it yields CASSGREAANYGYTF.

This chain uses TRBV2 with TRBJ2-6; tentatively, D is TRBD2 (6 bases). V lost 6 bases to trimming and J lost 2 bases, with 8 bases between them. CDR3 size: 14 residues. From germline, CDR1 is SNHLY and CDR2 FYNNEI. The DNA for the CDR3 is TGTGCCAGCAGGGGGGGAACTGGGGCCAACGTCCTGACTTTC. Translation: CASRGGTGANVLTF.

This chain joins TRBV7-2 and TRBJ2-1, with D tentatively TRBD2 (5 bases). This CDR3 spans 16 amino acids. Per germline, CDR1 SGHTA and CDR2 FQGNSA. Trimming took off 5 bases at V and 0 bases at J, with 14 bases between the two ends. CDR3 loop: CASSPRATSSYNEQFF. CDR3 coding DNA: TGTGCCAGCAGCCCGCGGGCTACGAGCTCCTACAATGAGCAGTTCTTC.

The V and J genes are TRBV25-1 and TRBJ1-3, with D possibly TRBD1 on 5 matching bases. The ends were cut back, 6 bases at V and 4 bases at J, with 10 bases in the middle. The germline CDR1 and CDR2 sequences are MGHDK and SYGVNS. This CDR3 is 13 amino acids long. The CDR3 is CASSGRGGNTIYF. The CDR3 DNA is TGTGCCAGCAGCGGACGGGGGGGAAACACCATATATTTT. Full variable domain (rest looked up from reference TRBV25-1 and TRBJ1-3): EADIYQTPRYLVIGTGKKITLECSQTMGHDKMYWYQQDPGMELHLIHYSYGVNSTEKGDLSSESTVSRIRTEHFPLTLESARPSHTSQYLCASSGRGGNTIYFGEGSWLTVV.

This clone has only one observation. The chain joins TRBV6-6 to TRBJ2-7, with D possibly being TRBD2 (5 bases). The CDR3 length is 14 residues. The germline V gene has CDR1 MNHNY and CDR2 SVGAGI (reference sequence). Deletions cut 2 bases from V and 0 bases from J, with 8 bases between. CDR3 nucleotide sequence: TGTGCCAGCAGTTACGAGGGTTCCTCCTACGAGCAGTACTTC. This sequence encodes CASSYEGSSYEQYF.

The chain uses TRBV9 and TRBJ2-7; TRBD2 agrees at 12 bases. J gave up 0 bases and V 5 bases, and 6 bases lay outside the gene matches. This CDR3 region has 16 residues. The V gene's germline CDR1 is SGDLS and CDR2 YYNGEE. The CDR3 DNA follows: TGTGCCAGCAGTCCTTCTAGCGGGAGGGCCTCCTACGAGCAGTACTTC. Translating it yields CASSPSSGRASYEQYF. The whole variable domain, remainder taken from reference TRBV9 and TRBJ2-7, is DSGVTQTPKHLITATGQRVTLRCSPRSGDLSVYWYQQSLDQGLQFLIQYYNGEERAKGNILERFSAQQFPDLHSELNLSSLELGDSALYFCASSPSSGRASYEQYFGPGTRLTVT.

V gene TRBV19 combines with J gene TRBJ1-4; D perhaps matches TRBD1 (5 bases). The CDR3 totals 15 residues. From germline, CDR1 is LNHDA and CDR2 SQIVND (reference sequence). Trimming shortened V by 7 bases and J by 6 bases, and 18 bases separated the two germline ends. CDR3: CASTSEGRVDEKLFF. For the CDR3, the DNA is TGTGCCAGTACCTCGGAGGGGCGCGTCGATGAAAAACTGTTTTTT. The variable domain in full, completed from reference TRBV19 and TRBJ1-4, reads DGGITQSPKYLFRKEGQNVTLSCEQNLNHDAMYWYRQDPGQGLRLIYYSQIVNDFQKGDIAEGYSVSREKKESFPLTVTSAQKNPTAFYLCASTSEGRVDEKLFFGSGTQLSVL.

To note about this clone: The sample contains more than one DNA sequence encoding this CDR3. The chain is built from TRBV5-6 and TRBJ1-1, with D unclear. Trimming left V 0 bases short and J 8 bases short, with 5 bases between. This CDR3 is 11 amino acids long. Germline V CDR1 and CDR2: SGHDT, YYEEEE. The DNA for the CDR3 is TGTGCCAGCAGCTTGGTGGGGGAAGCTTTCTTT. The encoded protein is CASSLVGEAFF.